The clone carrying this T cell receptor beta chain has only a few counts. This specimen comes from a study of T-cell memory formation after mild COVID-19. TCRdb used MiXCR to reprocess the 5' RACE reads, holding one entry per CDR3 protein. The table records over 400,000 distinct CDR3 sequences, less than 25% of them present only once. In germline, CDR1 is LNHDA, CDR2 SQIVND (reference sequence). V lost 3 bases, J lost 6 bases, and 6 bases lay in between. The CDR3 contains 11 residues. This sequence was found in an adult woman who had mild COVID-19 (a few samples of this study predate the infection). Cell type and time point are not known. The specimen sequenced was PBMCs or a T cell subset sorted from them (not recorded which). The genes are TRBV19 and TRBJ2-7; D gene uncertain. This CDR3 is CASSMKGEQYF. The CDR3 nucleotides are TGTGCCAGTAGTATGAAGGGCGAGCAGTACTTC.